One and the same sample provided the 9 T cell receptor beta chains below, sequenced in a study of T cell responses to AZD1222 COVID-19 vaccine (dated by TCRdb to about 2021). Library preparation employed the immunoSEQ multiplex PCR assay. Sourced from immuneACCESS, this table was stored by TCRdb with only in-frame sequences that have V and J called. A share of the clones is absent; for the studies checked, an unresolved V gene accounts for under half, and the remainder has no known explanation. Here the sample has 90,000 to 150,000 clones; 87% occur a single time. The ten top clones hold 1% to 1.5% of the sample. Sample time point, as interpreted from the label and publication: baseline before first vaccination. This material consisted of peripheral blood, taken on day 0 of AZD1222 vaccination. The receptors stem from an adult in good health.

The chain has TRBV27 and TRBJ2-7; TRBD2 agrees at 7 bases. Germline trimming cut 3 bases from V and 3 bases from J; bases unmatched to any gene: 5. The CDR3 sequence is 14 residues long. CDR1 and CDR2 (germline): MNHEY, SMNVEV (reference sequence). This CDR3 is CASSFRRENYEQYF. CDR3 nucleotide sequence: TGTGCCAGCAGTTTCCGGCGGGAGAACTACGAGCAGTACTTC.

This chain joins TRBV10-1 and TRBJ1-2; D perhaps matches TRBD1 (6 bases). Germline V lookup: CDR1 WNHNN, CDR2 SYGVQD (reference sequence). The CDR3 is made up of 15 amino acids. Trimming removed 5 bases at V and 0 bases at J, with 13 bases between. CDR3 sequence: CASSPGHLSNYGYTF. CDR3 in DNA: TGCGCCAGCAGTCCGGGACACCTATCTAACTATGGCTACACCTTC.

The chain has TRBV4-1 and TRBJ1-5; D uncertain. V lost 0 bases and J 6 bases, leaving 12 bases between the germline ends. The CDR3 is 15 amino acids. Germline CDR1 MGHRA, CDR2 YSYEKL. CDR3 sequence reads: CASSQDLVVGQPQHF. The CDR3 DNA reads TGCGCCAGCAGCCAAGATCTCGTTGTAGGTCAGCCCCAGCATTTT.

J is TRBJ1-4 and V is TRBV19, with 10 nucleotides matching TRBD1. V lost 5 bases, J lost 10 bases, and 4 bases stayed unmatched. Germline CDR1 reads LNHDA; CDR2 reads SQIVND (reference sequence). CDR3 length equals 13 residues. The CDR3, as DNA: TGTGCCAGTAGTGACAGGGGGCATGGAAAACTGTTTTTT. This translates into CASSDRGHGKLFF.

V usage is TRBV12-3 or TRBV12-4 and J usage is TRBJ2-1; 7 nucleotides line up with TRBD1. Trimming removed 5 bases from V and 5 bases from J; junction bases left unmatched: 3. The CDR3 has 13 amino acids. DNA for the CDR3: TGTGCCAGCAGTCGAGGGACAGACAATGAGCAGTTCTTC. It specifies CASSRGTDNEQFF.

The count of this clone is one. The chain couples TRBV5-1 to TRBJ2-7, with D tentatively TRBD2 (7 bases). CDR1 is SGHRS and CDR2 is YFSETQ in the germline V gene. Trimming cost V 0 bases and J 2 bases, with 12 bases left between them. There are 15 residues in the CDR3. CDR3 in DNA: TGCGCCAGCAGCTTGGATGCGGGGGCAACCTACGAGCAGTACTTC. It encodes CASSLDAGATYEQYF.

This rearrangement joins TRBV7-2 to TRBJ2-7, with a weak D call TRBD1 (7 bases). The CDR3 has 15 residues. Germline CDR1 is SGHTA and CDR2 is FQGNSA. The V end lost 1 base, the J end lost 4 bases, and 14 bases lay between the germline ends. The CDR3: CASSLDRGLWYEQYF. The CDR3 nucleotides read TGTGCCAGCAGCTTAGACAGGGGACTCTGGTACGAGCAGTACTTC.

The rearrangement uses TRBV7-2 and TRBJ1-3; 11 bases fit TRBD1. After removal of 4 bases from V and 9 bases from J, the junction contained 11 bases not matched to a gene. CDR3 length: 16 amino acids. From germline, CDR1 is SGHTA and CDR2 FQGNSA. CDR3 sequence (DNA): TGTGCCAGCAGCTCACATTTAGGACAGGGGGCGAGCACCATATATTTT. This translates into CASSSHLGQGASTIYF.

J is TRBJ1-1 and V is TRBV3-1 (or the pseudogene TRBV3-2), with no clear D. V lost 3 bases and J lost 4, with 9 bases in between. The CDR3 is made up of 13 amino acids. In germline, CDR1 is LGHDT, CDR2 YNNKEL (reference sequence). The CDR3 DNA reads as TGTGCCAGCAGCCAGCTCGACTCCACTGAAGCTTTCTTT. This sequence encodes CASSQLDSTEAFF.